Below, 26 T cell receptor beta chains from the same sample are listed, as sequenced in a study of CD8+CD57+ T cells in acquired aplastic anemia. Genomic DNA constituted the template upon which TCR beta VDJ and CDR3 profiling was performed. TCRdb itself ran the reads through MiXCR, one entry per CDR3 protein. The sample shows approximately 300,000 distinct CDR3 sequences, roughly 53% of them seen only once. For sequencing, patients were chosen who had shown expansion of CD8+CD57+ cells by flow cytometry. The sample taken for sequencing was sorted CD4+, CD8+, or CD8+CD57+ T cells (not recorded which) from PBMCs. The receptor source for this set is a human donor with aplastic anemia.

The genes are TRBV7-9 and TRBJ2-1, with D perhaps matching TRBD1 (6 bases). Trimming took off 5 bases at V and 5 bases at J, with 13 bases between the two ends. There are 14 residues in the CDR3. Germline values: CDR1 SEHNR, CDR2 FQNEAQ (reference sequence). This CDR3 reads CASSHPGQHNEQFF. As DNA, the CDR3 is TGTGCCAGCAGCCACCCGGGACAACACAATGAGCAGTTCTTC.

In its sample, this clonotype was seen many times. The chain couples TRBV7-9 to TRBJ2-5; maybe TRBD2 (5 bases). Germline loops: CDR1 SEHNR, CDR2 FQNEAQ (reference sequence). Trimming cost V 1 base and J 5 bases, with 8 bases left between them. The CDR3 is 13 amino acids. The CDR3 here is CASSLGGLETQYF. CDR3 DNA sequence: TGTGCCAGCAGCTTAGGCGGGTTGGAGACCCAGTACTTC.

V is TRBV19 and J is TRBJ1-1; unclear D gene. This CDR3 is 15 amino acids long. V was pared by 0 bases and J by 0 bases, with 8 bases between. In germline, CDR1 is LNHDA, CDR2 SQIVND (reference sequence). The CDR3 here is CASSIDPIMNTEAFF. For the CDR3, the DNA is TGTGCCAGTAGTATAGATCCAATCATGAACACTGAAGCTTTCTTT. Combining the CDR3 with reference TRBV19 and TRBJ1-1 gives the whole variable domain DGGITQSPKYLFRKEGQNVTLSCEQNLNHDAMYWYRQDPGQGLRLIYYSQIVNDFQKGDIAEGYSVSREKKESFPLTVTSAQKNPTAFYLCASSIDPIMNTEAFFGQGTRLTVV.

The chain uses TRBV12-3 or TRBV12-4 and TRBJ2-1, with unresolved D. CDR3 length: 15 amino acids. Deletions cut 7 bases from V and 6 bases from J, with 19 bases between. CDR3 region: CASTSPGKSANEQFF. DNA for the CDR3: TGTGCCAGCACCTCCCCTGGCAAATCCGCCAATGAGCAGTTCTTC.

This sequence joins TRBV7-6 and TRBJ1-3; D may be TRBD1 (6 bases). Trimming cost V 5 bases and J 2 bases, with 10 bases left between them. The CDR3 has 14 amino acids. CDR1 and CDR2 from the germline V gene are SGHVS and FNYEAQ. This chain's CDR3 is CASSPGQTGNTIYF. The CDR3, as DNA: TGTGCCAGCAGCCCAGGACAGACTGGAAACACCATATATTTT.

On this clonotype: One junction end does not reproduce the germline sequence, and a read error may be involved. The chain recombines TRBV25-1 with TRBJ2-1; 11 bases are shared with TRBD2. Per germline, CDR1 MGHDK and CDR2 SYGVNS. There are 15 residues in the CDR3. The CDR3 reads CAISDKTSGDNEQFF. CDR3 bases: TGTGCCATCAGTGACAAGACTAGCGGGGACAATGAGCAGTTCTTC.

The chain joins TRBV9 to TRBJ2-7, with D possibly called TRBD1 or TRBD2 (5 bases each). V lost 4 bases, J lost 5 bases, and 10 bases lay in between. Germline V gene lookup returns CDR1 SGDLS and CDR2 YYNGEE. CDR3 length equals 12 residues. This CDR3 is CASSPSGHEQYF. The CDR3, as DNA: TGTGCCAGCAGCCCCTCGGGGCACGAGCAGTACTTC.

This chain uses TRBV5-8 with TRBJ2-7; 9 positions agree with TRBD1. Germline V gives CDR1 SGHTS, CDR2 YDEGEE. The junction had 3 bases not matched to a gene; V was cut back by 0 bases and J by 2 bases. The CDR3 has 15 residues. The CDR3 nucleotides read TGTGCCAGCAGCTTGGTGGGACAGGGCGCCTACGAGCAGTACTTC. Translating gives CASSLVGQGAYEQYF.

The DNA of the CDR3 is TGCGCCAGCAGCCGCGACAGGGCGTACCGGAGGTCCTACGAGCAGTACTTC. Its protein is CASSRDRAYRRSYEQYF. The rearrangement uses TRBV5-1 and TRBJ2-7, with 7 bases identical to TRBD1. CDR3 length: 17 residues. The ends lost 4 bases at V and 1 base at J; junction bases unmatched: 14. Germline V lookup: CDR1 SGHRS, CDR2 YFSETQ.

The chain recombines TRBV6-5 with TRBJ2-3; D possibly uses TRBD1 or TRBD2 (5 bases each). Trimming cost V 5 bases and J 4 bases, with 13 bases left between them. This CDR3 region has 14 residues. In germline, CDR1 is MNHEY, CDR2 SVGAGI. The DNA of the CDR3 is TGTGCCAGCAGTACCATGCAGGGAGCAGATACGCAGTATTTT. Amino acid sequence: CASSTMQGADTQYF.

This chain links TRBV9 with TRBJ1-1; D call uncertain. Looked up from germline, CDR1 is SGDLS and CDR2 is YYNGEE. The CDR3 contains 14 residues. V lost 1 base and J lost 2, with 9 bases in between. For the CDR3, the DNA is TGTGCCAGCAGCGTACGGCACGCCAACACTGAAGCTTTCTTT. Translation gives CASSVRHANTEAFF.

With respect to this clonotype: This may be a read error: a much more frequent sequence differs by one nucleotide. The final CDR3 position lacks the conserved phenylalanine or tryptophan, pointing to a likely read error. J is TRBJ1-3 and V is TRBV6-5; unclear D gene. CDR3 length equals 17 residues. V was pared by 0 bases and J by 0 bases, with 12 bases between. CDR1 and CDR2 from the germline V gene are MNHEY and SVGAGI. CDR3 region: CASSYSQRESSGNTIYS. CDR3 bases: TGTGCCAGCAGTTACTCGCAGCGGGAGAGCTCTGGAAACACCATATATTCT.

This clonotype was seen a handful of times. A much larger clone differs from this one at a single base, so this may be a read error. The chain recombines TRBV6-5 with TRBJ1-3, with D unclear. From germline, CDR1 is MNHEY and CDR2 SVGAGI. The CDR3 runs 15 residues. The CDR3: CASSRRVNLGTTIYF. CDR3 in DNA: TGTGCCAGCAGCCGCCGCGTTAACCTAGGAACCACCATATATTTT.

The chain links TRBV5-1 to TRBJ1-1, with TRBD1 identical over 8 bases. V shed 0 bases, J shed 6 bases, and the junction held 4 bases outside the gene matches. The CDR3 is 14 residues long. Germline V CDR1 and CDR2: SGHRS, YFSETQ. The CDR3 bases are TGCGCCAGCAGCTTGGGGACAGGGATCCCTGAAGCTTTCTTT. Its translation is CASSLGTGIPEAFF. Complete variable domain (other parts from reference TRBV5-1 and TRBJ1-1): KAGVTQTPRYLIKTRGQQVTLSCSPISGHRSVSWYQQTPGQGLQFLFEYFSETQRNKGNFPGRFSGRQFSNSRSEMNVSTLELGDSALYLCASSLGTGIPEAFFGQGTRLTVV.

This clonotype was seen more than once but under ten times. This chain connects TRBV6-5 to TRBJ1-3; D not resolved. The CDR3 covers 10 residues. The germline V gene has CDR1 MNHEY and CDR2 SVGAGI. V was cut by 7 bases and J by 15 bases, with 13 bases left in between. CDR3 bases: TGTGCCAGCACAGTAGGAGATAGATATTTT. Translation gives CASTVGDRYF.

This clonotype was recorded at least ten times. The gene calls are TRBV14 and TRBJ2-1; the match to TRBD2 covers 14 bases. Germline V gene sequence: CDR1 SGHDN, CDR2 FVKESK. The V segment lost 1 base and the J segment 7 bases; nucleotides outside the gene matches: 3. This CDR3 comprises 16 residues. CDR3 nucleotide sequence: TGTGCCAGCAGCCAAGCGGGGACTAGCGGGGGAAATGAGCAGTTCTTC. Its protein is CASSQAGTSGGNEQFF.

This clonotype came up once. The chain combines TRBV20-1 with TRBJ2-5; no clear D. From germline, CDR1 is DFQATT and CDR2 SNEGSKA (reference sequence). Trimming left V 3 bases short and J 2 bases short, with 10 bases between. CDR3 size: 13 residues. CDR3 sequence reads: CSASRWPQETQYF. CDR3 DNA: TGCAGTGCTAGTAGGTGGCCTCAAGAGACCCAGTACTTC.

A few counts support this clonotype. This chain joins TRBV20-1 and TRBJ2-7; 10 nucleotides align to TRBD1. Germline CDR1 and CDR2: DFQATT and SNEGSKA (reference sequence). Unmatched junction bases numbered 4, after V lost 6 bases and J lost 2 bases. The CDR3 contains 13 residues. The CDR3 DNA follows: TGCAGTGCAGGGACAGGGGAAGCCTACGAGCAGTACTTC. Translation: CSAGTGEAYEQYF.

On this clonotype: A read error may produce the germline difference seen at one junction end. The chain employs TRBV19 and TRBJ1-5; D might be TRBD1 (5 bases). This CDR3 comprises 17 residues. CDR1 and CDR2 from the germline V gene are LNHDA and SQIVND (reference sequence). CDR3 sequence: CASSPTGTSGTGGGAVF. CDR3 bases: TGTGCCAGTAGTCCGACCGGGACTAGCGGGACGGGGGGGGGAGCTGTTTTT.

The sample holds a few counts of this clonotype. As the CDR3 is not closed by the conserved phenylalanine or tryptophan, this likely results from a read error. No DNA is shown, since the ends of the CDR3 on it are uncertain; the CDR3 is the one TCRdb lists. The CDR3 sequence: CSAKTSGVNT. V gene TRBV20-1 combines with J gene TRBJ1-3. The germline V gene encodes CDR1 DFQATT and CDR2 SNEGSKA (reference sequence). From its first to its last residue, the CDR3 has 10 amino acids.

The rearrangement links TRBV20-1 to TRBJ1-4; D is ambiguous. The CDR3 totals 13 residues. CDR1 is DFQATT, CDR2 SNEGSKA, per germline (reference sequence). The ends were cut back, 6 bases at V and 3 bases at J, with 11 bases in the middle. Here the CDR3 DNA reads TGCAGTGCAACCGACCGACCTAATGAAAAACTGTTTTTT. Translated, it gives CSATDRPNEKLFF.

As for this clonotype: A single base separates this from a much larger clone, so it may be a read error. This chain links TRBV24-1 with TRBJ2-6; D gene unclear. Trimming cost V 8 bases and J 1 base, with 11 bases left between them. The CDR3 loop spans 15 amino acids. Germline V gene lookup returns CDR1 KGHDR and CDR2 SFDVKD. CDR3 sequence: CATNPDGSGANVLTF. In nucleotides, the CDR3 is TGTGCCACCAATCCAGACGGGTCTGGGGCCAACGTCCTGACTTTC.

This clonotype was counted only a few times. The V and J genes are TRBV24-1 and TRBJ1-1; no clear D. This CDR3 region has 14 residues. Trimming removed 0 bases at V and 7 bases at J, with 11 bases between. The germline gives CDR1 KGHDR, CDR2 SFDVKD. Written as DNA, the CDR3 is TGTGCCACCAGTGATTTGAAGGGAATCTATGAAGCTTTCTTT. This sequence encodes CATSDLKGIYEAFF.

This clonotype was seen just once. The chain joins TRBV2 to TRBJ1-6, with D possibly matching TRBD1 (5 bases). Deletions cut 4 bases from V and 7 bases from J, with 14 bases between. The germline CDR1 and CDR2 sequences are SNHLY and FYNNEI. The CDR3 has 15 amino acids. The DNA for the CDR3 is TGTGCCAGCAGTGGGGGGGGTTTCGCCAATTCACCCCTCCACTTT. It codes for CASSGGGFANSPLHF.

The chain has TRBV19 and TRBJ2-6; no clear D gene. Germline V gene data show CDR1 as LNHDA and CDR2 as SQIVND (reference sequence). The CDR3 runs to 16 residues. Trimming left V 5 bases short and J 0 bases short, with 11 bases between. The CDR3: CASSWQSNSGANVLTF. The CDR3 DNA reads TGTGCCAGTAGTTGGCAGAGCAACTCTGGGGCCAACGTCCTGACTTTC.

Turning to this clonotype: A much larger clone lies a single base off, so this may be a read error. The chain combines TRBV9 with TRBJ2-7; a possible D gene is TRBD2 (7 bases). This CDR3 is built from 16 residues. V was pared by 3 bases and J by 2 bases, with 18 bases between. The germline V gene encodes CDR1 SGDLS and CDR2 YYNGEE. The chain's CDR3 is CASSGGGGGATYEQYF. For the CDR3, the DNA is TGTGCCAGCAGCGGGGGGGGGGGGGGGGCTACCTACGAGCAGTACTTC.